This T cell receptor (beta chain) is drawn from a study of cytomegalovirus exposure and HLA in healthy donors. The study, taken as a whole, reports: The classifier was said to identify cytomegalovirus status with high specificity and sensitivity. TRBV6-2, TRBV6-3 and other indistinguishable V segments were excluded. CMV antigen specificity of a few CMV-associated chains was confirmed in vitro. Associated with cytomegalovirus, according to the listing, were around 160 TCR beta chains.

J was trimmed by 0 bases and V by 5 bases; bases with no gene match: 7. Per germline, CDR1 SGHTA and CDR2 FQGNSA. The CDR3 loop spans 17 amino acids. The PCR made use of 60 Vbeta and 13 Jbeta primers. The data were produced by immunoSEQ multiplex PCR, yet TCRdb's version contains in-frame clones alone and is incomplete. The table has more than 85,000 clones, 77% seen once. The sample holds one count of this clone. The antigen is unknown. The chain employs TRBV7-2 and TRBJ1-1; the match to TRBD1 covers 12 bases. This TCR came from a woman aged 40 to 50 in good health and CMV-seropositive. The sequencing input was PBMCs. DNA for the CDR3: TGTGCCAGCAGCCCCCACCGGGACAGGGGGCTGAACACTGAAGCTTTCTTT. Translation gives CASSPHRDRGLNTEAFF.